Sequencing of this TCR beta chain was carried out in a study of control samples from healthy donors and cancer patients. The CDR3 is 14 residues long. V lost 2 bases, J lost 5 bases, and 2 bases stayed unmatched. The germline V gene encodes CDR1 KGHSH and CDR2 LQKENI. Sequenced by immunoSEQ multiplex PCR; TCRdb stores in-frame clones only, minus some. The sample comprises about 220,000 clones, 90% to 95% of which are singletons, and roughly 1.6% rests with the top ten. Source material: blood. This TCR was sampled from a man aged 45-60 years in good health. This chain links TRBV18 with TRBJ2-2, with 7 bases that match TRBD1. The CDR3, as DNA: TGTGCCAGCTCACCAGAACAGGGGACCGGGGAGCTGTTTTTT. Translated: CASSPEQGTGELFF.